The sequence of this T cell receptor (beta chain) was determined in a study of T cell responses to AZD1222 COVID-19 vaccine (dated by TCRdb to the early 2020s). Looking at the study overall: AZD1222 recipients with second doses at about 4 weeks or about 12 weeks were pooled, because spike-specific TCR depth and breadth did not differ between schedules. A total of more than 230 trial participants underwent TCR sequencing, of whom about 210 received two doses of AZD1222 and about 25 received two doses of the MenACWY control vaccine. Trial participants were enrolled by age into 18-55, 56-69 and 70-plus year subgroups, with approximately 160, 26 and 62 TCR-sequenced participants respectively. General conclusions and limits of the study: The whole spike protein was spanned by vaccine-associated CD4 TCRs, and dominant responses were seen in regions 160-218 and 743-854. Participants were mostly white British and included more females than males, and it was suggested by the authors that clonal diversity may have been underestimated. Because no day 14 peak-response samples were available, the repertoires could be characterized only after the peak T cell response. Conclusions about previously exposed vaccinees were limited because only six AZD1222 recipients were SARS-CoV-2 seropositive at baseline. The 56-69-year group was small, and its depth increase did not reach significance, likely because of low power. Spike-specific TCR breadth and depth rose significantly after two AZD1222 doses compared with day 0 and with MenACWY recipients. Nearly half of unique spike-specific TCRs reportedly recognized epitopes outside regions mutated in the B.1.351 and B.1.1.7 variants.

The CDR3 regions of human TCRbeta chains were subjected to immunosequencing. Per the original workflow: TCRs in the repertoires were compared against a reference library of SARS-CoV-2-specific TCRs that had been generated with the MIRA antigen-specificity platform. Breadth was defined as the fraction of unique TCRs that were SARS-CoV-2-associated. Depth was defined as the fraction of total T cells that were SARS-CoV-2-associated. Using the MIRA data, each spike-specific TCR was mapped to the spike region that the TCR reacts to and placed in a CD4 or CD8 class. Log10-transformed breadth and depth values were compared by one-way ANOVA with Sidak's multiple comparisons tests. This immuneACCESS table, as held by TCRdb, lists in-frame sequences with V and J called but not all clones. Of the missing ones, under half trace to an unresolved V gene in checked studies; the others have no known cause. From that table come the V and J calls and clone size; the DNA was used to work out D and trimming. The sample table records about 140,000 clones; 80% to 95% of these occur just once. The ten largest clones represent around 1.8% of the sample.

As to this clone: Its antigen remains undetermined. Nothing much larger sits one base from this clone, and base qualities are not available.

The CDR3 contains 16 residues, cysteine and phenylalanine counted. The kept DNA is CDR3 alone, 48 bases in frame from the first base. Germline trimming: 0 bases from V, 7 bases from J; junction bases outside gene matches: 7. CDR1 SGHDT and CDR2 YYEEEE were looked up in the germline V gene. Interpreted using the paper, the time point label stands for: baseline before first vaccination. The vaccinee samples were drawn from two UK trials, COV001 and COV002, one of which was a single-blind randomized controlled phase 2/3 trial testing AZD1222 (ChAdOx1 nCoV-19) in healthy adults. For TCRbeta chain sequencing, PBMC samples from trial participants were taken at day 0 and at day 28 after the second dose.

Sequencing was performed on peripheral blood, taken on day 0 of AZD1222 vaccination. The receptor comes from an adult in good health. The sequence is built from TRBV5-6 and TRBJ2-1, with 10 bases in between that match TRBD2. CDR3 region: CASSLDPSGRVNEQFF. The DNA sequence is TGTGCCAGCAGCTTGGATCCTAGCGGGAGAGTGAATGAGCAGTTCTTC.